The present T cell receptor (beta chain) was sequenced within a study of T-cell reconstitution after alpha-beta-depleted transplantation in children. Many counts were recorded for this clonotype. Its antigen remains unidentified. Construction of the TCRbeta library involved unique molecular identifiers. TCRdb re-called the PCR reads through MiXCR, storing one row per CDR3 protein. This sample yields roughly 240,000 distinct CDR3 sequences, of which just under 8.5% are seen a single time; 5% to 8% belongs to the top ten. Study findings and constraints: Several hundred graft clones that had expanded were reportedly the source of alpha-beta T cells about two months after transplant. Most T-cell counts and diversity one year after the transplant came from T cells that were newly produced. Surviving recipient T cells and thymic progenitors accounted for the high day-60 TCRbeta diversity observed in some patients.

This sample comprised PBMCs, mostly from graft donor cells, obtained 180 days after TCRalphabeta/CD19-depleted stem cell transplant. The TCR comes from a male patient between 10 and 17 years old who had a stem cell transplant for acute lymphoblastic leukemia, so the T cells may come from the graft donor.

CDR3 coding DNA: TGTGCCAGCAGATTAGGGACAGGGAGGTATTCTGAAAAACTGTTTTTT. Protein sequence: CASRLGTGRYSEKLFF. This chain connects TRBV6-5 to TRBJ1-4; 9 nucleotides line up with TRBD1. V was pared by 6 bases and J by 7 bases, with 12 bases of the junction left unmatched. The germline V gene has CDR1 MNHEY and CDR2 SVGAGI. CDR3 length: 16 amino acids.